A single sample is the source of the 11 T cell receptor beta chains below, sequenced in a study of T cells in Graves' hyperthyroidism and ophthalmopathy. Template material for amplifying TCR beta CDR3 regions consisted of RNA transcripts. During a first-round RT-PCR of the TCR CDR3, the HTBI primer set was used. TCRdb re-called the multiplex PCR reads through MiXCR, storing one row per CDR3 protein. The sample contains a few hundred thousand distinct CDR3 sequences, just under 15% of which appear only once. The specimen sequenced was blood. These receptors were collected from a woman in her thirties with Graves' hyperthyroidism.

This clonotype came up a few times. The rearrangement links TRBV12-3 or TRBV12-4 to TRBJ2-5, with 9 bases matching TRBD2. The CDR3 contains 18 residues. With 4 bases clipped from V and 5 bases from J, the junction kept 17 bases outside the gene matches. This CDR3 is CASSSRGLLREGQETQYF. Here the CDR3 DNA reads TGTGCCAGCAGTTCCCGGGGGTTATTGCGGGAGGGCCAGGAGACCCAGTACTTC.

For this clonotype: This may be a read error: a much more frequent sequence differs by one nucleotide. The V gene is TRBV12-5, the J gene TRBJ2-3, with a possible D match to TRBD2 (5 bases). CDR1 and CDR2 from the germline V gene are LGHNT and FRNRAP. The CDR3 is 13 amino acids. Between the trimmed V and J ends, which lost 7 bases and 4 bases, there was a span of 12 bases. The DNA of the CDR3 is TGTGCTAGTGATTTCGGGGAAGCAGATACGCAGTATTTT. Its protein product is CASDFGEADTQYF.

This clonotype was counted at least ten times. CDR3 protein: CASSSSGTTDTQYF. CDR3 bases: TGTGCCAGCAGTTCCAGCGGGACCACAGATACGCAGTATTTT. J is TRBJ2-3 and V is TRBV28; TRBD2 agrees at 7 bases. From germline, CDR1 is MDHEN and CDR2 SYDVKM. V was clipped by 4 bases and J by 2 bases; unmatched bases: 3. The CDR3 totals 14 residues.

This clonotype was seen only a few times. At one end the junction does not follow the germline gene, possibly because of a read error. The V call is TRBV29-1, the J call TRBJ2-2; 8 bases align to TRBD2. From germline, CDR1 is SQVTM and CDR2 ANQGSEA. The CDR3 loop spans 10 amino acids. CDR3 coding DNA: TGCAGCGTTGATCCCGGGACTAGTTTATTT. It is translated as CSVDPGTSLF.

This clonotype was detected ten times or more. The chain links TRBV7-2 to TRBJ2-1; D is unclear. The germline V and J ends were trimmed by 4 bases and 4 bases, with 17 bases remaining between them. The CDR3 runs to 16 residues. The germline V gene has CDR1 SGHTA and CDR2 FQGNSA. The CDR3, as DNA: TGTGCCAGCAGCTCACCAACTTCTACTAATTACAATGAGCAGTTCTTC. This encodes CASSSPTSTNYNEQFF.

The chain couples TRBV10-3 to TRBJ2-7; 10 nucleotides align to TRBD2. This CDR3 is 14 amino acids long. Trimming cost V 6 bases and J 5 bases; bases outside gene matches: 7. Germline V gene data show CDR1 as ENHRY and CDR2 as SYGVKD. The CDR3 loop is CAIRGSSGSHEQYF. CDR3 coding DNA: TGTGCCATCAGGGGGTCTAGCGGGAGCCACGAGCAGTACTTC.

V is TRBV28 and J is TRBJ1-1, with D tentatively TRBD1 (6 bases). This CDR3 contains 15 residues. Germline loops: CDR1 MDHEN, CDR2 SYDVKM. V shed 4 bases and J shed 5 bases, with 17 bases lying between them. The DNA for the CDR3 is TGTGCCAGCAGTTCGCTCCCAGGGGCTTCTACTGAAGCTTTCTTT. As protein: CASSSLPGASTEAFF.

This clonotype was seen ten or more times. V usage is TRBV10-3 and J usage is TRBJ2-1; 11 bases map to TRBD2. Germline V gene sequence: CDR1 ENHRY, CDR2 SYGVKD. Trimming removed 0 bases from V and 6 bases from J; junction bases left unmatched: 16. The CDR3 is 20 amino acids. CDR3 amino acids: CAISESVLAGESFMANEQFF. In DNA form, the CDR3 reads TGTGCCATCAGTGAGTCGGTACTAGCGGGAGAAAGTTTCATGGCCAATGAGCAGTTCTTC.

This chain joins TRBV7-6 and TRBJ2-7, with 15 nucleotides matching TRBD2. This CDR3 spans 18 amino acids. The germline V gene has CDR1 SGHVS and CDR2 FNYEAQ. J gave up 0 bases and V 5 bases, and 8 bases lay outside the gene matches. Here the CDR3 reads CASSLGLAGGPGSYEQYF. CDR3 in DNA: TGTGCCAGCAGCCTAGGACTAGCGGGAGGGCCGGGCTCCTACGAGCAGTACTTC.

This chain joins TRBV11-2 and TRBJ2-4; TRBD2 matches at 8 bases. Germline loops: CDR1 SGHAT, CDR2 FQNNGV. The J segment lost 7 bases and the V segment lost 2 bases, leaving 10 bases of the junction unmatched. The CDR3 runs to 16 residues. CDR3 sequence: CASSLYMTGGPNIQYF. CDR3 DNA: TGTGCCAGCAGCTTATATATGACGGGAGGGCCGAACATTCAGTACTTC.

This clonotype was found many times. The rearrangement joins TRBV12-3 or TRBV12-4 to TRBJ1-4, with a tentative D call TRBD1 (6 bases). V gave up 2 bases and J gave up 4 bases, with 20 bases separating them. This CDR3 is built from 18 residues. CDR3 sequence reads: CASSLWSGVRGINEKLFF. CDR3 coding DNA: TGTGCCAGCAGTTTATGGTCTGGGGTTAGGGGGATTAATGAAAAACTGTTTTTT.